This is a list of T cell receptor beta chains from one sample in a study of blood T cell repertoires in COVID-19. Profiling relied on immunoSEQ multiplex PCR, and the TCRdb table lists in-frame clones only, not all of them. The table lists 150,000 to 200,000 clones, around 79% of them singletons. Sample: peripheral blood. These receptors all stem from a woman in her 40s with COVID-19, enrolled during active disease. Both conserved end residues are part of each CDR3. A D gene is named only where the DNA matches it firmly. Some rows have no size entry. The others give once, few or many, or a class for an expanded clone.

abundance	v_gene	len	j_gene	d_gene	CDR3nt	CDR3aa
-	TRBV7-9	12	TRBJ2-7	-	TGTGCCAGCAGCTTTTCCGCCTACGAGCAGTACTTC	CASSFSAYEQYF
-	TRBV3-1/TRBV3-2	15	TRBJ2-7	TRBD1	TGTGCCAGCAGCGAAGGACAGGCCGTTCCCTACGAGCAGTACTTC	CASSEGQAVPYEQYF
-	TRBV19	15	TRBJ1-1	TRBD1	TGTGCCAGTAGTATCGACGGGACAGGGAACACTGAAGCTTTCTTT	CASSIDGTGNTEAFF
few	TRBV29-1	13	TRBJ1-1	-	TGCAGCGTTGAGAAGGGGTCGAACACTGAAGCTTTCTTT	CSVEKGSNTEAFF
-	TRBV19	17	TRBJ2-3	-	TGTGCCAGTAGTCTTTCCTCTAGCGTTTCTAGCACAGATACGCAGTATTTT	CASSLSSSVSSTDTQYF
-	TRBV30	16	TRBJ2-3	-	TGTGCCTGGAGTGGGAGGTTGAGCCCCGGAACAGATACGCAGTATTTT	CAWSGRLSPGTDTQYF
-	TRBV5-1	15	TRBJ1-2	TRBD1	TGCGCCAGCAGCTTGGGGGATACAGGGGGCTATGGCTACACCTTC	CASSLGDTGGYGYTF
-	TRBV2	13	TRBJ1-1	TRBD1	TGTGCCAGCAGTGACGGACAGGGGCGTGAAGCTTTCTTT	CASSDGQGREAFF
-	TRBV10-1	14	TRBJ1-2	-	TGCGCCAGCAGTCCGGACTTAGCTAACTATGGCTACACCTTC	CASSPDLANYGYTF
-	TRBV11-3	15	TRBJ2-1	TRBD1	TGTGCCAGCAGCGTCGGGACAGGGACATACAATGAGCAGTTCTTC	CASSVGTGTYNEQFF
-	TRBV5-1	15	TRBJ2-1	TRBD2	TGCGCCAGCAGCTTGGGGACTAGCGGGGGCTTTGAGCAGTTCTTC	CASSLGTSGGFEQFF
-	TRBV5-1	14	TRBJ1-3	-	TGCGCCAGCAGCTTGGCGAGCTCTGGAAACACCATATATTTT	CASSLASSGNTIYF
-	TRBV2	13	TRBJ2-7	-	TGTGCCAGCAGTGAAGCCGGCAGGCTGGCGCAGTACTTC	CASSEAGRLAQYF
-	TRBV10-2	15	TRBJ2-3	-	TGCGCCAGCAGTGAGTCCCTCCCAGGGAAAGATACGCAGTATTTT	CASSESLPGKDTQYF
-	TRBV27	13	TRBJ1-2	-	TGTGCCAGCAGTTTTCTGAGGGACTATGGTTACACCTTC	CASSFLRDYGYTF
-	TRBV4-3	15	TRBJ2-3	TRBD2	TGCGCCAGCAGCCATCCGGGACTAGACGCAGATACGCAGTATTTT	CASSHPGLDADTQYF
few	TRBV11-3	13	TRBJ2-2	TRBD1	TGTGCCAGCAGCCCCAGGGGGACCGGGGAGCTGTTTTTT	CASSPRGTGELFF
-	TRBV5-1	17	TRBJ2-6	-	TGCGCCAGCAGCTTCAGGACACGGAACTCTGGGGCCAACGTCCTGACTTTC	CASSFRTRNSGANVLTF
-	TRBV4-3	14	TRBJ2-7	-	TGCGCCAGCAGCCAAGGCCTGGGACAATACGAGCAGTACTTC	CASSQGLGQYEQYF
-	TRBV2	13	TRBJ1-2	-	TGTGCCAGCATTGAGGACATTAACTATGGCTACACCTTC	CASIEDINYGYTF
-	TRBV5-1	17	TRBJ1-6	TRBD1	TGCGCCAGCAGCTCCGGACAGGCCAGCTCCTATAATTCACCCCTCCACTTT	CASSSGQASSYNSPLHF
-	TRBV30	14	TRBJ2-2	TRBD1	TGTGCCTGGAGTGTAAAGGGGGCAACCGGGGAGCTGTTTTTT	CAWSVKGATGELFF
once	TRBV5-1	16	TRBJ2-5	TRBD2	TGCGCCAGCAGCTTCGCGGGACTAGCGGATCAAGAGACCCAGTACTTC	CASSFAGLADQETQYF
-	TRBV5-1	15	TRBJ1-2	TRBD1	TGCGCCAGCAGCCGAAATTCGGACAGGACCTATGGCTACACCTTC	CASSRNSDRTYGYTF
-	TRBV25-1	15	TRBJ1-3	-	TGTGCCAGCAGTGAAAGGAGGACAGCCGGAAACACCATATATTTT	CASSERRTAGNTIYF
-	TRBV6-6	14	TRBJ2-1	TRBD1	TGTGCCAGCAGTTCCTACAGGGGAAGGAATGAGCAGTTCTTC	CASSSYRGRNEQFF
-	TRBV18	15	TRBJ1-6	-	TGTGCCAGCTCACCGGTAACAGGGAAAGAGTCACCCCTCCACTTT	CASSPVTGKESPLHF
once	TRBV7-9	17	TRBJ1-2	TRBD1	TGTGCCAGCAGCTTAGAAGAGATGTCTGGTCGGACAGGCGTCCCCCGCTTC	CASSLEEMSGRTGVPRF
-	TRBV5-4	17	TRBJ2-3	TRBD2	TGTGCCAGCAGCTTGCCCCCTAGCGGGAAAGTCGCAGATACGCAGTATTTT	CASSLPPSGKVADTQYF
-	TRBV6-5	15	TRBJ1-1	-	TGTGCCAGCAGTTACTCGGCACAGACGAACACTGAAGCTTTCTTT	CASSYSAQTNTEAFF
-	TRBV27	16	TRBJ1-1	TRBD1	TGTGCCAGCAGTCCAGGGACAGGGCGAGGGAACACTGAAGCTTTCTTT	CASSPGTGRGNTEAFF
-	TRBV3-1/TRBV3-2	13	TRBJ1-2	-	TGTGCCGGCAGCCAACGACAGAACTATGGCTACACCTTC	CAGSQRQNYGYTF
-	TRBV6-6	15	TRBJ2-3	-	TGTGCCAGCCTCCCGTCCGGGGGGCCGGGAGATACGCAGTATTTT	CASLPSGGPGDTQYF
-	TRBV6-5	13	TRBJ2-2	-	TGTGCCAGCAGTAACAGGATTACCGGGGAGCTGTTTTTT	CASSNRITGELFF
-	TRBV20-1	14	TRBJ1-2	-	TGCAGTGCTAGTGGGGGCCTGCCAAACTATGGCTACACCTTC	CSASGGLPNYGYTF
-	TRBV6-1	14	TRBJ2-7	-	TGTGCCAGCAGTGAAGATCTACTCTCCTACGAGCAGTACTTC	CASSEDLLSYEQYF
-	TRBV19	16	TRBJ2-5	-	TGTGCCAGTAGCATACGGGTGGGTGGTGTTGAAGAGACCCAGTACTTC	CASSIRVGGVEETQYF
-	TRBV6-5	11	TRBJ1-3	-	TGTGCCAGCGGCACCAGAAACACCATATATTTT	CASGTRNTIYF
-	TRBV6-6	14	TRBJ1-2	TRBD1	TGTGCCAGCAGTTACTCCGGACAGGAGTATGGCTACACCTTC	CASSYSGQEYGYTF
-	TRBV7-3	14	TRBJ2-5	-	TGTGCCAGCAGCTCCGTTGCGCTCGCGGAGACCCAGTACTTC	CASSSVALAETQYF
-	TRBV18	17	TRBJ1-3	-	TGTGCCAGCTCACCGATCGGGGATTACAGCTCTGGAAACACCATATATTTT	CASSPIGDYSSGNTIYF